This entry concerns a single T cell receptor (beta chain). Its antigen specificity is not known. Base qualities are not at hand, and no much larger clone is one base apart. These data are taken from a study of T cell responses to AZD1222 COVID-19 vaccine (dated by TCRdb to the early 2020s). A note on the overall study: AZD1222 recipients with second doses at about 4 weeks or about 12 weeks were pooled, because spike-specific TCR depth and breadth did not differ between schedules. Trial participants were enrolled by age into subgroups of 18-55, 56-69 and 70-plus years, and approximately 150, 30 and 60 TCR-sequenced participants, respectively, were included in these subgroups. TCR sequencing was performed for 230 to 250 trial participants, of whom approximately 200 were given two doses of AZD1222 and around 25 were given two doses of MenACWY control vaccine. Study-wide conclusions, independent of this receptor: Participants were mostly white British and included more females than males, and it was suggested by the authors that clonal diversity may have been underestimated. Only five or six AZD1222 recipients were SARS-CoV-2 seropositive at baseline, limiting conclusions about previously exposed vaccinees. The 56-69-year group was small, and its depth increase did not reach significance, likely because of low power. Spike-specific TCR breadth and depth rose significantly after two AZD1222 doses compared with day 0 and with MenACWY recipients. Reportedly, close to half of the unique spike-specific TCRs recognized epitopes lying outside the regions that are mutated in the B.1.351 and B.1.1.7 variants. No day 14 peak-response samples were available, so repertoires were characterized only after the peak T cell response. Vaccine-associated CD4 TCRs spanned the whole spike protein, with dominant responses in regions 160-218 and 743-854.

The CDR3 regions of human TCRbeta chains were subjected to immunosequencing. In the source study's methods: Repertoire TCRs were matched against a reference library of SARS-CoV-2-specific TCRs generated with the MIRA antigen-specificity platform. Breadth meant the fraction of unique TCRs that were SARS-CoV-2-associated, whereas depth meant the fraction of total T cells that were SARS-CoV-2-associated. Using the MIRA data, each spike-specific TCR was mapped to the spike region that the TCR reacts to and placed in a CD4 or CD8 class. Log10-transformed breadth and depth values were compared by one-way ANOVA with Sidak's multiple comparisons tests. Not all clones reach the TCRdb copy of this immuneACCESS table, which keeps in-frame sequences only. Checked studies attribute under half of the gap to unresolved V genes and leave the rest unexplained. The V and J calls and the clone size are those of that table, but D and trimming were determined from the DNA. In this sample the table shows roughly 170,000 clones, about 90% of which occur a single time. Over 1.5% of the sample rests with the top ten.

Taken with the paper, the label for time point translates to: baseline before first vaccination. Samples from vaccinated people were obtained from the UK trials COV001 and COV002, which included a single-blind randomized controlled phase 2/3 trial of AZD1222 (ChAdOx1 nCoV-19) in healthy adults. Trial participant PBMC samples were collected at day 0 and day 28 after the second dose for TCRbeta chain sequencing. There are 14 amino acids in the CDR3, from cysteine to phenylalanine inclusive. Here the CDR3 DNA is all that survives: 42 bases in frame from base 1. V drops 9 bases and J drops 0 bases, leaving 14 bases in between. CDR1 and CDR2 are drawn from the germline V gene (reference sequence): LNHDA, SQIVND.

Recombination linked TRBV19 to TRBJ2-5; no D segment can be confidently identified. This TCR was recovered from an adult in good health. The sequences come from peripheral blood, collected on day 0 of AZD1222 vaccination. The DNA is as follows: TGTGCCAGCCGACCCACAGAGGACCAAGAGACCCAGTACTTC. It is translated as CASRPTEDQETQYF.